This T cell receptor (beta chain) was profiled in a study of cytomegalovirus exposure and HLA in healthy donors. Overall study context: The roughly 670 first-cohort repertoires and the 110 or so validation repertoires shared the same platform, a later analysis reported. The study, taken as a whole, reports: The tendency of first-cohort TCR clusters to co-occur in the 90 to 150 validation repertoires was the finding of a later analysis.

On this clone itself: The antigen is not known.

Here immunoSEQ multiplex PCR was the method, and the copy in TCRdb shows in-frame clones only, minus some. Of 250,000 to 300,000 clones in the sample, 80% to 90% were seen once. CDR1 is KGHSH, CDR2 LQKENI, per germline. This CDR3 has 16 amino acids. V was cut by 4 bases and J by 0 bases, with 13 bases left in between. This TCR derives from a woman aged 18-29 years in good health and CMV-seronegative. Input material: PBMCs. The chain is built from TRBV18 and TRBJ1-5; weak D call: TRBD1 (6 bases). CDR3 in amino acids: CASSQVRGYSNQPQHF. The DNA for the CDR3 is TGTGCCAGCTCACAAGTCAGGGGTTATAGCAATCAGCCCCAGCATTTT.